The 16 T cell receptor beta chains listed next were all sequenced from one sample in a study of blood T cell repertoires in COVID-19. Some clones are missing from TCRdb's copy, which holds only in-frame ones; the method was immunoSEQ multiplex PCR. The data show about 280,000 clones, approximately 86% seen once. Sequenced: PBMCs or T cells enriched from blood (not recorded which). The origin of the receptors is a woman between 25 and 40 years old who had recovered from COVID-19.

V gene TRBV29-1 combines with J gene TRBJ2-7, with a tentative D call TRBD1 (6 bases). Germline V gene sequence: CDR1 SQVTM, CDR2 ANQGSEA. Trimming took 7 bases from V and 0 from J, leaving 13 bases between them. The CDR3 sequence is 13 residues long. The CDR3 protein is CSARTDFSYEQYF. The CDR3 nucleotides read TGCAGCGCTAGGACAGACTTCTCCTACGAGCAGTACTTC.

DNA for the CDR3: TGCAGTGCTAGTGGTTTAGGGGTGCGGCCTTCCTCTGGGGCCAACGTCCTGACTTTC. Protein product: CSASGLGVRPSSGANVLTF. V gene TRBV20-1 combines with J gene TRBJ2-6; TRBD1 might be the D (5 bases). The ends were cut back, 3 bases at V and 0 bases at J, with 21 bases in the middle. Per the germline V gene, CDR1 is DFQATT and CDR2 is SNEGSKA (reference sequence). This CDR3 is 19 amino acids long.

This sequence joins TRBV5-8 and TRBJ2-4; D perhaps matches TRBD1 (6 bases). The CDR3 loop spans 15 amino acids. CDR1 is SGHTS, CDR2 YDEGEE, per germline. V lost 4 bases and J 8 bases, leaving 19 bases between the germline ends. CDR3 sequence reads: CASSRGTPAGDIQYF. The CDR3 nucleotides are TGTGCCAGCAGCCGAGGGACACCAGCTGGGGACATTCAGTACTTC.

The chain is built from TRBV5-4 and TRBJ1-2, with unresolved D. Germline CDR1 and CDR2: SGHNT and YYREEE (reference sequence). CDR3 length: 16 amino acids. With 0 bases removed from V and 2 bases from J, the gap between germline ends came to 14 bases. This CDR3 is CASSLGLSGSNYGYTF. CDR3 sequence (DNA): TGTGCCAGCAGCTTGGGGCTCAGCGGGTCAAACTATGGCTACACCTTC.

This clone appeared a single time. The chain is built from TRBV7-3 and TRBJ2-2; 9 nucleotides align to TRBD2. V shed 4 bases, J shed 6 bases, and the junction held 6 bases outside the gene matches. The CDR3 consists of 15 residues. Germline V gene sequence: CDR1 SGHTA, CDR2 FQGTGA. This CDR3 is CASSSAGGPAGELFF. The CDR3 DNA reads TGTGCCAGCAGCTCTGCGGGGGGGCCAGCCGGGGAGCTGTTTTTT.

This chain links TRBV12-3 or TRBV12-4 with TRBJ1-2; the D is unclear. The CDR3 loop spans 13 amino acids. Between the trimmed V and J ends, which lost 5 bases and 8 bases, there was a span of 15 bases. The CDR3 nucleotides are TGTGCCAGCAGTCCCCAGTCCTTGAACGGCTACACCTTC. Amino acids: CASSPQSLNGYTF.

This clone appeared once. The chain has TRBV5-1 and TRBJ2-2, with D unresolved. This CDR3 has 13 amino acids. Trimming stripped 0 bases from V and 5 bases from J, with 5 bases between. Germline loops: CDR1 SGHRS, CDR2 YFSETQ. CDR3 amino acids: CASSLEQTGELFF. CDR3 nucleotides: TGCGCCAGCAGCTTGGAACAGACCGGGGAGCTGTTTTTT.

The chain employs TRBV4-3 and TRBJ1-4; D remains ambiguous. The germline gives CDR1 LGHNA, CDR2 YSLEER. V was clipped by 0 bases and J by 3 bases, with 8 bases between them. This CDR3 has 15 residues. The CDR3 DNA follows: TGCGCCAGCAGCCAAGATTTTAAGCCTAATGAAAAACTGTTTTTT. Translated: CASSQDFKPNEKLFF.

This clone was counted a single time. The V gene is TRBV20-1, the J gene TRBJ2-1; D not resolved. The CDR3 sequence is 11 residues long. With 5 bases removed from V and 4 bases from J, the gap between germline ends came to 6 bases. Germline lookup yields CDR1 DFQATT and CDR2 SNEGSKA (reference sequence). Written as DNA, the CDR3 is TGCAGTGCTCCACAGTACAATGAGCAGTTCTTC. The encoded protein is CSAPQYNEQFF.

The V call is TRBV5-1, the J call TRBJ2-1; no reliable D call. CDR3 length equals 16 residues. The ends were cut back, 0 bases at V and 0 bases at J, with 10 bases in the middle. Germline V lookup: CDR1 SGHRS, CDR2 YFSETQ. For the CDR3, the DNA is TGCGCCAGCAGCTTGGAACCAGCGAGCTCCTACAATGAGCAGTTCTTC. Encoded protein: CASSLEPASSYNEQFF.

The chain has TRBV28 and TRBJ2-4, with TRBD2 matching 11 bases. The trim removed 2 bases at V and 6 bases at J, leaving 3 bases unmatched. Germline assignment: CDR1 MDHEN and CDR2 SYDVKM. The CDR3 totals 15 residues. In DNA form, the CDR3 reads TGTGCCAGCAGTTTAACTAGCGGGAGACGAAACATTCAGTACTTC. It specifies CASSLTSGRRNIQYF.

This rearrangement joins TRBV28 to TRBJ1-3; D remains unclear. Per germline, CDR1 MDHEN and CDR2 SYDVKM. Trimming removed 3 bases at V and 0 bases at J, with 9 bases between. This CDR3 is 15 amino acids long. CDR3 loop: CASSFVQNSGNTIYF. The CDR3 bases are TGTGCCAGCAGTTTCGTACAGAACTCTGGAAACACCATATATTTT.

The chain links TRBV5-4 to TRBJ1-1; tentatively, D is TRBD1 (5 bases). V was cut by 0 bases and J by 5 bases, with 17 bases left in between. The CDR3 extends over 16 amino acids. CDR1 is SGHNT and CDR2 is YYREEE in the germline V gene (reference sequence). CDR3 in DNA: TGTGCCAGCAGCTTGGCTCGAGGGCCCGGGGGTACTGAAGCTTTCTTT. This translates into CASSLARGPGGTEAFF.

The V call is TRBV10-2, the J call TRBJ2-7, with 7 positions matching TRBD2. Germline trimming cut 7 bases from V and 0 bases from J; bases unmatched to any gene: 9. CDR3 length: 15 amino acids. In germline, CDR1 is WSHSY, CDR2 SAAADI. The CDR3 DNA is TGCGCCAGCACTAGACTAGCCCTCAGCTCCTACGAGCAGTACTTC. Its translation is CASTRLALSSYEQYF.

V is TRBV25-1 and J is TRBJ1-2, with D unclear. Germline CDR1 is MGHDK and CDR2 is SYGVNS. The V and J ends lost 2 bases and 8 bases respectively, with 21 bases between them. The CDR3 has 16 residues. The CDR3 coding sequence is TGTGCCAGCAGTGAACCCTCCGGGAGGCCTCTGTCGGGCTACACCTTC. It translates to CASSEPSGRPLSGYTF.

The chain has TRBV4-3 and TRBJ2-7; D call uncertain. The CDR3 totals 13 residues. Germline CDR1 LGHNA, CDR2 YSLEER. Trimming pared 1 base from V and 3 bases from J, leaving 7 bases between. The CDR3 sequence is CASSQGSGYEQYF. The CDR3 DNA reads TGCGCCAGCAGCCAAGGTTCAGGCTACGAGCAGTACTTC.